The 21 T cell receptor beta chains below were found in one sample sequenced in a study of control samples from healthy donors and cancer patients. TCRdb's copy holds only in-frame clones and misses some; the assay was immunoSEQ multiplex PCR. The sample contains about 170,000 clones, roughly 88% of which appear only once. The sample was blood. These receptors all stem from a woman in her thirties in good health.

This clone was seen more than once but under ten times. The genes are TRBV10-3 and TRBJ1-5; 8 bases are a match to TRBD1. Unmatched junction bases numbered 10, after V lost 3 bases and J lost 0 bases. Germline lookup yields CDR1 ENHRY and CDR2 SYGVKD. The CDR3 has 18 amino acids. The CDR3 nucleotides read TGTGCCATCAGTGACGCAGGGGGCTCGCCTTTTAGCAATCAGCCCCAGCATTTT. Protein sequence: CAISDAGGSPFSNQPQHF.

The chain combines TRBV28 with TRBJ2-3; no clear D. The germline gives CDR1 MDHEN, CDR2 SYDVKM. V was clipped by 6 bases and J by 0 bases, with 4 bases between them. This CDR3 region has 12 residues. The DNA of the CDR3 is TGTGCCAGCAGGAGAAGCACAGATACGCAGTATTTT. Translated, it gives CASRRSTDTQYF.

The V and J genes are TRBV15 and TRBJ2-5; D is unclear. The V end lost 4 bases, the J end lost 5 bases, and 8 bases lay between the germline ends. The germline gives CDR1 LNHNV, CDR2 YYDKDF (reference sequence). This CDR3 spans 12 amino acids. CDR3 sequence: CATSTPSETQYF. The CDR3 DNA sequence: TGTGCCACCAGCACCCCCTCGGAGACCCAGTACTTC.

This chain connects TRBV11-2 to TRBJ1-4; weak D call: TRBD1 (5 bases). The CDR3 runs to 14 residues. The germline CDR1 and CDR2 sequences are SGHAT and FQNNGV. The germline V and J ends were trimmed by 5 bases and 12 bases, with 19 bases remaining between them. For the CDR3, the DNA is TGTGCCAGCAGCCGACCAGGGTACAATGGGGAACTGTTTTTT. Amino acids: CASSRPGYNGELFF.

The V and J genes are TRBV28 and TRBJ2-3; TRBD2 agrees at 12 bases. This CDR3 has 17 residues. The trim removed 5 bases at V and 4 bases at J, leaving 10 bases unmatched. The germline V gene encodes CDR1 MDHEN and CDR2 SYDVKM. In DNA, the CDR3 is TGTGCCAGCAGTCATATCGGGGCTAGCGGGAGGGCAGATACGCAGTATTTT. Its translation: CASSHIGASGRADTQYF.

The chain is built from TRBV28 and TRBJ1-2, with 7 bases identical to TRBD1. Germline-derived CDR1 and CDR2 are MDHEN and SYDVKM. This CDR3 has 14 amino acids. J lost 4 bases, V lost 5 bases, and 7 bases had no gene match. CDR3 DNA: TGTGCCAGCAGTAAATTGGACAGGTTCTATGGCTACACCTTC. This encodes CASSKLDRFYGYTF.

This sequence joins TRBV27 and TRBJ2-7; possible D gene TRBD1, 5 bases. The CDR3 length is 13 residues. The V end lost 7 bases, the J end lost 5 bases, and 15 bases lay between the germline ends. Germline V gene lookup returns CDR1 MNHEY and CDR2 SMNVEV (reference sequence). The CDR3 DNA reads TGTGCCAGCACTTCGGTAGGGGCCCACGAGCAGTACTTC. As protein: CASTSVGAHEQYF.

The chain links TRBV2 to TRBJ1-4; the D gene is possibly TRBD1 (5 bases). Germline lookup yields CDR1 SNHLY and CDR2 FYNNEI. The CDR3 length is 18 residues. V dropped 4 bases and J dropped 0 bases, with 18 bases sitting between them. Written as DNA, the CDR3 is TGTGCCAGCAGTGCTGGGACTGACTCATTTGCAACTAATGAAAAACTGTTTTTT. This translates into CASSAGTDSFATNEKLFF.

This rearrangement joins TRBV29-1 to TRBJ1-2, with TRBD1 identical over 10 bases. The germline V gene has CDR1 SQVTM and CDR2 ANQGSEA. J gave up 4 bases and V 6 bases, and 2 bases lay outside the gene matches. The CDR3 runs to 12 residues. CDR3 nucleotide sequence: TGCAGCGTGACAGGGGGCGGCTATGGCTACACCTTC. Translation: CSVTGGGYGYTF.

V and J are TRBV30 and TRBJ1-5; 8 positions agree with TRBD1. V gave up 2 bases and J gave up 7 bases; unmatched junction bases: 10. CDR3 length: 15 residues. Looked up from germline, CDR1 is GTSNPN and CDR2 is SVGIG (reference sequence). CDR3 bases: TGTGCCTGGAGTTACCAAACAGGGGGTTTGCAGCCCCAGCATTTT. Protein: CAWSYQTGGLQPQHF.

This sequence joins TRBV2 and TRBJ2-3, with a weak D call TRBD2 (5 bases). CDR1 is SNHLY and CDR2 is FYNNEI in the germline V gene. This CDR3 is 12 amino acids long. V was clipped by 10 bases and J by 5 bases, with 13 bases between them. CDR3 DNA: TGTGCCACCGGTACCGGAGGAGATACGCAGTATTTT. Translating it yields CATGTGGDTQYF.

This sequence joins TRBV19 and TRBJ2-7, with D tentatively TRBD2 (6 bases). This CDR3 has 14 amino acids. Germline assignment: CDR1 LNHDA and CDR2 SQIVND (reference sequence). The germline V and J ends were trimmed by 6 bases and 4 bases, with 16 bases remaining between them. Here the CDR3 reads CASSPGLEEYEQYF. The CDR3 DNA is TGTGCCAGTAGCCCGGGACTTGAAGAGTACGAGCAGTACTTC.

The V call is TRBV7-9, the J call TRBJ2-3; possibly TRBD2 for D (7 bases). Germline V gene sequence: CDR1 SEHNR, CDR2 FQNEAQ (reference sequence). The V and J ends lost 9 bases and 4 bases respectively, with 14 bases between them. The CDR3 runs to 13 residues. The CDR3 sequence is CARGGGVSDTQYF. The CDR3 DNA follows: TGTGCCAGAGGGGGAGGGGTCTCAGATACGCAGTATTTT.

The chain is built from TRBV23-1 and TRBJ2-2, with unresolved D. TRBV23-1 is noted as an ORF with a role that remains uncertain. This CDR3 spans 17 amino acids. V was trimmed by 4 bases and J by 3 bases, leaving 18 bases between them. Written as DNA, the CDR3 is TGCGCCAGCAGTCCCCGGGCCAACCCCAATTACACCGGGGAGCTGTTTTTT. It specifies CASSPRANPNYTGELFF.

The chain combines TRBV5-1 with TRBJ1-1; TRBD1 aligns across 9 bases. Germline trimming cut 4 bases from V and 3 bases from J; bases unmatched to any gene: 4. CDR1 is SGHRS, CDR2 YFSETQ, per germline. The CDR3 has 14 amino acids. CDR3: CASSLWDRDTEAFF. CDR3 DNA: TGCGCCAGCAGCCTCTGGGACAGGGACACTGAAGCTTTCTTT.

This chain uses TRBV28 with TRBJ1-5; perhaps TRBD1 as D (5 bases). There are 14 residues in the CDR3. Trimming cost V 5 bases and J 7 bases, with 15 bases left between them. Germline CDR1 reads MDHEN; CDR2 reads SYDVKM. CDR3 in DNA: TGTGCCAGCAGTCCCGCCATCCGGGGGCAGCCCCAGCATTTT. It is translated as CASSPAIRGQPQHF.

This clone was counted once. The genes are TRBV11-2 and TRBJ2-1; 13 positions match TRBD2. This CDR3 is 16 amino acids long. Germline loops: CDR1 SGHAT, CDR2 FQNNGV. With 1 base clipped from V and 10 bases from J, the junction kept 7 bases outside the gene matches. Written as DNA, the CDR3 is TGTGCCAGCAGCTTAGTGGGGACTAGCGGGACTCGGGAGCAGTTCTTC. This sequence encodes CASSLVGTSGTREQFF.

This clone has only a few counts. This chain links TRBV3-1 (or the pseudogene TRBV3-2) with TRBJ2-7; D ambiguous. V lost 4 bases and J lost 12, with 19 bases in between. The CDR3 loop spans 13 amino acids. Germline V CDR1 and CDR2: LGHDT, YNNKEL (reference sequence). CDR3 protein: CASSPNVHSDVYF. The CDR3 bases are TGTGCCAGCAGCCCCAATGTACACTCGGACGTGTACTTC.

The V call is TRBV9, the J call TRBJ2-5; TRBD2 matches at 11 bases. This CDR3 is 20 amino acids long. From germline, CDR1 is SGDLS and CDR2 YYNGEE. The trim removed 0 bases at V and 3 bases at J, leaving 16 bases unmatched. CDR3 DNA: TGTGCCAGCAGCGTAGGGCCGGCTGGGACTAGCGGAAGTCCCAAAGAGACCCAGTACTTC. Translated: CASSVGPAGTSGSPKETQYF.

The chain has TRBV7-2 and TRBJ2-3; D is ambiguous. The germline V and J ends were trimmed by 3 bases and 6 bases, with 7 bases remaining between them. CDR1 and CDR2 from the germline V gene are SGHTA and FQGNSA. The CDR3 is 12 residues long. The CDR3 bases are TGTGCCAGCAGCTTGCTAATGGATACGCAGTATTTT. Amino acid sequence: CASSLLMDTQYF.

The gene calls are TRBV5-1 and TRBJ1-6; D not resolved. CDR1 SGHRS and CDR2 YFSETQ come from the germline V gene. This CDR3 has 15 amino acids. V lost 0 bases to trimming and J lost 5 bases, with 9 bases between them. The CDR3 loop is CASSLAGLDNSPLHF. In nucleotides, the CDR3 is TGCGCCAGCAGCTTGGCCGGCCTAGATAATTCACCCCTCCACTTT.